The TCR beta chain described here comes from a study of CD8 T cells in ankylosing spondylitis. This clonotype showed up many times. One end of the junction varies from germline; a read error may be responsible. TCRdb processed the 5' RACE reads anew with MiXCR; each CDR3 protein has one entry. The sample includes over 200,000 distinct CDR3 sequences, approximately 10% of them seen just once. This CDR3 contains 14 residues. Germline V gives CDR1 SGHVS, CDR2 FQNEAQ. Sequenced material: blood, either unsorted or a sorted T cell fraction (not recorded which). The TCR originated in a male donor with ankylosing spondylitis or in good health (not recorded which). J is TRBJ2-7 and V is TRBV7-8; D remains unclear. The CDR3 DNA reads TGTGCCAGCAGCTCAGTCAAGTCCTCCCACGAGCAGTACTTC. Encoded protein: CASSSVKSSHEQYF.